Listed below are T cell receptor beta chains from one sample, sequenced in a study of blood T cell repertoires in COVID-19. Sequencing used immunoSEQ multiplex PCR; TCRdb keeps in-frame clones, though not all of them. Of 250,000 to 400,000 clones listed, roughly 90% are singletons. The sequenced sample consisted of peripheral blood. The receptors shown here come from a woman under 40 with COVID-19, enrolled during active disease. The CDR3 runs from the conserved cysteine through the conserved F or W. A D gene is named only where the DNA matches it firmly. Clone size is given for some rows only: seen once, a few or many times, or a class if the clone is expanded.

v_gene	d_gene	j_gene	abundance	CDR3nt	CDR3aa
TRBV3-1/TRBV3-2	NA	TRBJ1-1	NA	TGTGCCAGCAGCCAAGATTGGGCTGTTGAGGGAATTGAAGCTTTCTTT	CASSQDWAVEGIEAFF
TRBV7-2	TRBD1	TRBJ2-5	NA	TGTGCCAGCAGCGCCCAGGGACAGGGTTTGGAGACCCAGTACTTC	CASSAQGQGLETQYF
TRBV6-5	TRBD1	TRBJ1-6	NA	TGTGCCAGCAGTTTGGGTTTGGGACAGGGAGTTTCACCCCTCCACTTT	CASSLGLGQGVSPLHF
TRBV30	NA	TRBJ1-5	NA	TGTGCCTGGAGTAAAGACATCATTAGCAATCAGCCCCAGCATTTT	CAWSKDIISNQPQHF
TRBV7-2	TRBD2	TRBJ2-3	NA	TGTGCCAGCAGCTTTCGACTAGCGGGAGGGAAAACAGATACGCAGTATTTT	CASSFRLAGGKTDTQYF
TRBV5-1	NA	TRBJ2-7	few	TGCGCCAGCAGCGCGGGTCCCAGCTACGAGCAGTACTTC	CASSAGPSYEQYF
TRBV5-4	TRBD1	TRBJ1-2	NA	TGTGCCAGCAGCAATGACAGGGACTATGGCTACACCTTC	CASSNDRDYGYTF
TRBV7-2	TRBD1	TRBJ2-5	NA	TGTGCCAGCAGCGCTAGGGGACAGGGGGCGAAGACCCAGTACTTC	CASSARGQGAKTQYF
TRBV19	NA	TRBJ2-2	NA	TGTGCCAGTAGTATAGGGCAGGGGCGGAACACCGGGGAGCTGTTTTTT	CASSIGQGRNTGELFF
TRBV10-2	NA	TRBJ1-1	once	TGCGCCAGCAGGGACAGCAGGGTCGGTGAAGCTTTCTTT	CASRDSRVGEAFF
TRBV6-5	TRBD1	TRBJ1-6	NA	TGTGCCAGCAGTTTGGGGACAGGGTACAGTTCACCCCTCCACTTT	CASSLGTGYSSPLHF
TRBV6-2/TRBV6-3	TRBD1	TRBJ1-2	NA	TGTGCCAGCAGTTACCCCGACAGGGGGCAAGGCTACACCTTC	CASSYPDRGQGYTF
TRBV12-3/TRBV12-4	TRBD1	TRBJ2-3	once	TGTGCCAGCAGCCCTGACAGGGTGGAGTATTTT	CASSPDRVEYF
TRBV29-1	TRBD1	TRBJ1-5	few	TGCAGCGTCTCCGACAGGGGTAATCAGCCCCAGCATTTT	CSVSDRGNQPQHF
TRBV10-2	NA	TRBJ1-5	NA	TGCGCCAGCAGTGAGCAGGGAGGGGATCAGCCCCAGCATTTT	CASSEQGGDQPQHF
TRBV5-5	NA	TRBJ1-2	NA	TGTGCCAGCACCCCGATGCAGGATGGCTACACCTTC	CASTPMQDGYTF
TRBV27	NA	TRBJ1-1	NA	TGTGCCAGCAGTTCAGGGGTTACAAACACTGAAGCTTTCTTT	CASSSGVTNTEAFF
TRBV30	NA	TRBJ2-6	once	TGTGCCTGGAGTGTGCGGAGGGGGCGAATGGCCGGGGCCAACGTCCTGACTTTC	CAWSVRRGRMAGANVLTF
TRBV7-8	NA	TRBJ1-3	NA	TGTGCCAGCAGCTTATCCAGGGGCTCTGGAAACACCATATATTTT	CASSLSRGSGNTIYF
TRBV3-1/TRBV3-2	NA	TRBJ1-1	NA	TGTGCCAGCAGCCAAGGGGCCTACTACACTGAAGCTTTCTTT	CASSQGAYYTEAFF
TRBV5-1	NA	TRBJ2-7	NA	TGCGCCAGCAGCTCCGATGGGCGGGGACCCTACGAGCAGTACTTC	CASSSDGRGPYEQYF
TRBV6-5	NA	TRBJ2-7	NA	TGTGCCAGCAGTTCACGAGCCCGGGCCTACGAGCAGTACTTC	CASSSRARAYEQYF
TRBV27	NA	TRBJ2-5	NA	TGTGCCAGCAGTTTACGGGGAGGGGGGCAAGAGACCCAGTACTTC	CASSLRGGGQETQYF
TRBV5-1	TRBD2	TRBJ2-3	NA	TGCGCCAGCAGCTTGTTGTACCCGGGACTAGCGGGAGGGTCCCCAGATACGCAGTATTTT	CASSLLYPGLAGGSPDTQYF
TRBV20-1	NA	TRBJ2-3	NA	TGCAGTGCTAGCCTTGCAGATACGCAGTATTTT	CSASLADTQYF
TRBV5-3	TRBD2	TRBJ2-7	NA	TGTGCCAGAAGCCGTGATGTGACCGGACTAGCGACCCTATCAGGCGCCTACGAGCAGTACTTC	CARSRDVTGLATLSGAYEQYF
TRBV6-5	TRBD1	TRBJ1-2	NA	TGTGCCAGCAGCCGTGGGTCAACAGGGGAGAATGGCTACACCTTC	CASSRGSTGENGYTF
TRBV27	TRBD2	TRBJ2-2	NA	TGTGCCAGCAGTTTATTCGGGCTAGCGGGGGAAACGAACACCGGGGAGCTGTTTTTT	CASSLFGLAGETNTGELFF
TRBV6-1	NA	TRBJ1-1	NA	TGTGCCAGCAGTGAATGGCAGCGGAACACTGAAGCTTTCTTT	CASSEWQRNTEAFF